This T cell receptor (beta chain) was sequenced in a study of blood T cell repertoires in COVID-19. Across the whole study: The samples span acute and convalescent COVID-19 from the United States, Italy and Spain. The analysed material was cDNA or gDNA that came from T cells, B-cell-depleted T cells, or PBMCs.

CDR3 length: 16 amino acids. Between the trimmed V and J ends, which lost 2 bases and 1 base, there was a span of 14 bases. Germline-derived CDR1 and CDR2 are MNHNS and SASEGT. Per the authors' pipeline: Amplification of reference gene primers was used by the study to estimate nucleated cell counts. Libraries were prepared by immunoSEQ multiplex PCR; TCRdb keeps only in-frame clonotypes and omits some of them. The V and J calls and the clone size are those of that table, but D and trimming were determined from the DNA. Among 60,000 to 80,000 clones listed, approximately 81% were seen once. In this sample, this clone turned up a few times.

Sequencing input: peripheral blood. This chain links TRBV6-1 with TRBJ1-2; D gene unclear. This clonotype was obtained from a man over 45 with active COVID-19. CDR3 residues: CASSEKREVLNYGYTF. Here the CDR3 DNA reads TGTGCCAGCAGTGAAAAAAGGGAGGTTCTTAACTATGGCTACACCTTC.